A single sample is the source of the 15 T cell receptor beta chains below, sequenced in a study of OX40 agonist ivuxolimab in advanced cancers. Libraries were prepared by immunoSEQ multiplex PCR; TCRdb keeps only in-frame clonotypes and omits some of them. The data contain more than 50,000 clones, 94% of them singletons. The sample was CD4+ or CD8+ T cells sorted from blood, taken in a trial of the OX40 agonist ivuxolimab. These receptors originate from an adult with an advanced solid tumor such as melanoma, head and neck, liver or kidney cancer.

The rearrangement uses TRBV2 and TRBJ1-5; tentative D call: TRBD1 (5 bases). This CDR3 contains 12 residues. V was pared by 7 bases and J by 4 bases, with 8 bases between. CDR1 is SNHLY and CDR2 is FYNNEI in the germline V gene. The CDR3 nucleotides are TGTGCCAGCAACAGGATAAATCAGCCCCAGCATTTT. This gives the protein CASNRINQPQHF.

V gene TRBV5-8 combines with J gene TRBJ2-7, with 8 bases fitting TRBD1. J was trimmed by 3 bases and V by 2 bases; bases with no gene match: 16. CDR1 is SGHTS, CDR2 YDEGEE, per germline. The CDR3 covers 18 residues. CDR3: CASSLNLPDRVGFYEQYF. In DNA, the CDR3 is TGTGCCAGCAGCTTAAATCTCCCGGACAGGGTAGGCTTCTACGAGCAGTACTTC.

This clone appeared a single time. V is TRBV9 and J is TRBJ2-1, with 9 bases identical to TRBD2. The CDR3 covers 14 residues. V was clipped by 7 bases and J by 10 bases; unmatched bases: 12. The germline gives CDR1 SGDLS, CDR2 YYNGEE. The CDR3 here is CASGLAGGLGEQFF. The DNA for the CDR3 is TGTGCCAGCGGGCTGGCGGGAGGGCTAGGGGAGCAGTTCTTC.

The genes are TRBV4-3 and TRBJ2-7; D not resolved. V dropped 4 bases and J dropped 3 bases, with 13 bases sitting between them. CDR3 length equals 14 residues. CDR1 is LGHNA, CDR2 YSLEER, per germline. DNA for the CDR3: TGCGCCAGCAGCCCTTCCGTCGACAACTACGAGCAGTACTTC. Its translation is CASSPSVDNYEQYF.

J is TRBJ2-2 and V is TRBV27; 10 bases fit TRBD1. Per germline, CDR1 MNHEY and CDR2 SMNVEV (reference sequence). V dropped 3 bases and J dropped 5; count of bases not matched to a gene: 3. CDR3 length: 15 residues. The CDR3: CASSLGQGLTGELFF. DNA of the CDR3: TGTGCCAGCAGTTTGGGACAGGGGCTAACCGGGGAGCTGTTTTTT.

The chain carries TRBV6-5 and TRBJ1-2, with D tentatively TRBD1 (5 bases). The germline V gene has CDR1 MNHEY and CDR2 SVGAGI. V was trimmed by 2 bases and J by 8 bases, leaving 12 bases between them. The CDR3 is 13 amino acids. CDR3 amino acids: CASSYGRAEGYTF. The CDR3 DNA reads TGTGCCAGCAGTTACGGCAGGGCGGAGGGCTACACCTTC.

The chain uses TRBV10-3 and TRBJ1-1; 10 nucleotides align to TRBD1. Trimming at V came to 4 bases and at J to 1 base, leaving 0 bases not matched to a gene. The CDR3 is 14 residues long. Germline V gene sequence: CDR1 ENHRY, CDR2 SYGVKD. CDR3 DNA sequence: TGTGCCATCAGTGGGGACAGGGGGAACACTGAAGCTTTCTTT. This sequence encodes CAISGDRGNTEAFF.

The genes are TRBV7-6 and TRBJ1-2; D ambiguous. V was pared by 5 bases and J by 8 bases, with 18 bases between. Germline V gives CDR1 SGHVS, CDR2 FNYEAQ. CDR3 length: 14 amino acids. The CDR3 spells CASSLNGGATGYTF. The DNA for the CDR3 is TGTGCCAGCAGCCTCAACGGCGGCGCCACCGGCTACACCTTC. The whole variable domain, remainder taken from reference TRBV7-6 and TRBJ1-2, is GAGVSQSPRYKVTKRGQDVALRCDPISGHVSLYWYRQALGQGPEFLTYFNYEAQQDKSGLPNDRFSAERPEGSISTLTIQRTEQRDSAMYRCASSLNGGATGYTFGSGTRLTVV.

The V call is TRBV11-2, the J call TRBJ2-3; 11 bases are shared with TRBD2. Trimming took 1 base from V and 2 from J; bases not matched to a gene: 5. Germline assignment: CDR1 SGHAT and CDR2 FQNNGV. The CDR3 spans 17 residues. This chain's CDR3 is CASSLAGTSGFTDTQYF. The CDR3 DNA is TGTGCCAGCAGCTTAGCCGGGACTAGCGGTTTCACAGATACGCAGTATTTT.

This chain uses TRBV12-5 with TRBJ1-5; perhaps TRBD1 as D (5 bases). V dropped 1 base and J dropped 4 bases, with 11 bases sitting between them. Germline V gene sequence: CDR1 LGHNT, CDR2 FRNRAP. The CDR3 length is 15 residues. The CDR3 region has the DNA TGTGCTAGTGGTTTGGAGACACGGGGGAATCAGCCCCAGCATTTT. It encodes CASGLETRGNQPQHF.

The CDR3 nucleotides read TGCGCCAGCAGCCAAGGGCGTTCGGAAGCTTTCTTT. Its translation is CASSQGRSEAFF. The chain couples TRBV4-1 to TRBJ1-1; D call uncertain. Germline assignment: CDR1 MGHRA and CDR2 YSYEKL. Trimming shortened V by 1 base and J by 8 bases, and 8 bases separated the two germline ends. The CDR3 covers 12 residues.

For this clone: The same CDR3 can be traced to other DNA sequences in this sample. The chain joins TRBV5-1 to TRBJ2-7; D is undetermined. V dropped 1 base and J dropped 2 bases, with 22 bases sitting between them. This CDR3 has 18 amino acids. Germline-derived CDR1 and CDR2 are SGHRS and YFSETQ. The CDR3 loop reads CASSLPEYQTVPPYEQYF. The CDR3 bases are TGCGCCAGCAGCTTGCCGGAATACCAGACTGTACCGCCCTACGAGCAGTACTTC. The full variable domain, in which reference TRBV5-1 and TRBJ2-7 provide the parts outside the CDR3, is KAGVTQTPRYLIKTRGQQVTLSCSPISGHRSVSWYQQTPGQGLQFLFEYFSETQRNKGNFPGRFSGRQFSNSRSEMNVSTLELGDSALYLCASSLPEYQTVPPYEQYFGPGTRLTVT.

The CDR3 region has the DNA TGTGCCAGCAGCGCCCCCCGGGGCACTGAAGCTTTCTTT. Protein: CASSAPRGTEAFF. This chain uses TRBV9 with TRBJ1-1; D gene uncertain. The CDR3 runs to 13 residues. The germline CDR1 and CDR2 sequences are SGDLS and YYNGEE. V gave up 3 bases and J gave up 4 bases, with 10 bases separating them.

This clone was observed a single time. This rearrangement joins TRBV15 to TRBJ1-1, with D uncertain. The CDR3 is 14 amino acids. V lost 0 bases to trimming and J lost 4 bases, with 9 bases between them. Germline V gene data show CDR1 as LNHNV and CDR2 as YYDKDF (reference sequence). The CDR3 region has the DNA TGTGCCACCAGCAGAGAAGGGTGGGGCACTGAAGCTTTCTTT. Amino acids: CATSREGWGTEAFF. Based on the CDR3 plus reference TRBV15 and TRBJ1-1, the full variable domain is DAMVIQNPRYQVTQFGKPVTLSCSQTLNHNVMYWYQQKSSQAPKLLFHYYDKDFNNEADTPDNFQSRRPNTSFCFLDIRSPGLGDTAMYLCATSREGWGTEAFFGQGTRLTVV.

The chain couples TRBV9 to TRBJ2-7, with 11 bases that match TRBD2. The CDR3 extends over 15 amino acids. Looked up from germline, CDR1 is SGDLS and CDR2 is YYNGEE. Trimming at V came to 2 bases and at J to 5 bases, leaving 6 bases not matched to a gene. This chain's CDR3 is CASSVRSSGRHEQYF. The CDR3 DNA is TGTGCCAGCAGCGTTCGATCTAGCGGGAGGCACGAGCAGTACTTC. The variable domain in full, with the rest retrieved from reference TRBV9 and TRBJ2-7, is DSGVTQTPKHLITATGQRVTLRCSPRSGDLSVYWYQQSLDQGLQFLIQYYNGEERAKGNILERFSAQQFPDLHSELNLSSLELGDSALYFCASSVRSSGRHEQYFGPGTRLTVT.